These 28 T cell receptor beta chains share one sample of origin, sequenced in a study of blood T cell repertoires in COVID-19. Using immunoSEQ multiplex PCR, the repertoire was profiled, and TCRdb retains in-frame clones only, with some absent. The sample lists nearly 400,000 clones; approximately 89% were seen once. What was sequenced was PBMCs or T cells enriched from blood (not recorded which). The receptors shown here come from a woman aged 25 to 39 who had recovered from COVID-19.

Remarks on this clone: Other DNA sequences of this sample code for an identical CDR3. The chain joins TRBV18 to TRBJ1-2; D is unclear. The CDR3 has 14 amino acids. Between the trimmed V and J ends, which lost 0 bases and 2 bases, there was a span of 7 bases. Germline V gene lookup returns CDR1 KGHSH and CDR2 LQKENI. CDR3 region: CASSPPGQNYGYTF. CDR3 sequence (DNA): TGTGCCAGCTCACCACCGGGCCAGAACTATGGCTACACCTTC.

CDR3 nucleotides: TGTGCCAGCAGTTACTCGAGTTTCGCTACGGGGGAACTGTTTTTT. This gives the protein CASSYSSFATGELFF. This chain uses TRBV6-6 with TRBJ1-4; D possibly corresponds to TRBD1 (5 bases). Germline values: CDR1 MNHNY, CDR2 SVGAGI (reference sequence). V dropped 0 bases and J dropped 12 bases, with 17 bases sitting between them. The CDR3 runs 15 residues.

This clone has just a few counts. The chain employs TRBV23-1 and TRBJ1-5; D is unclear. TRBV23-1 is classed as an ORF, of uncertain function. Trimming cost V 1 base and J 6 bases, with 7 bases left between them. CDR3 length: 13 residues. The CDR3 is CASSQFRVQPQHF. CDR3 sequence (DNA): TGCGCCAGCAGTCAATTCCGAGTTCAGCCCCAGCATTTT.

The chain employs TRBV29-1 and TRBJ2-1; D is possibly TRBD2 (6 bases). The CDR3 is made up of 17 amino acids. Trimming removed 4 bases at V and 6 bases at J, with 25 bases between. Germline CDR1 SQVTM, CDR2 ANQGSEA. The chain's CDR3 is CSVGRAGTRKATNEQFF. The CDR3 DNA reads TGCAGCGTTGGAAGGGCCGGGACTCGAAAAGCCACCAATGAGCAGTTCTTC.

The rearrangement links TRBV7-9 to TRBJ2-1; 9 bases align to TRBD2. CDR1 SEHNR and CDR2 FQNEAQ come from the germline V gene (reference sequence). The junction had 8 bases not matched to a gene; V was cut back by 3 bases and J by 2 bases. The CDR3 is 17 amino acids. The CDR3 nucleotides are TGTGCCAGCAGCTTCGGCAGACTAGCGGTAACCTACAATGAGCAGTTCTTC. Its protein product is CASSFGRLAVTYNEQFF.

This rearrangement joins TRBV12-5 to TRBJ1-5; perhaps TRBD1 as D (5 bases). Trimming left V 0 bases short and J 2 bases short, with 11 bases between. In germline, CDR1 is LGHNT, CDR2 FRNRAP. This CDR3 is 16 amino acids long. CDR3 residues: CASGLVGGARNQPQHF. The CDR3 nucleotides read TGTGCTAGTGGTTTGGTAGGTGGGGCTCGCAATCAGCCCCAGCATTTT.

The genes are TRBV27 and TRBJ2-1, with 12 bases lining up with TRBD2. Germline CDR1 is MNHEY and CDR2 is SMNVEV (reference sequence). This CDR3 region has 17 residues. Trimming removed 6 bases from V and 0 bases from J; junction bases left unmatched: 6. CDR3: CASRILAGGLSYNEQFF. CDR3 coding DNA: TGTGCCAGCAGGATCCTAGCGGGAGGGCTCTCCTACAATGAGCAGTTCTTC.

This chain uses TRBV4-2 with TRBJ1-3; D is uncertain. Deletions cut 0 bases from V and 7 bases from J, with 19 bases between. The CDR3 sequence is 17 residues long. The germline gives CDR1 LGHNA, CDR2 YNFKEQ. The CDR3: CASSQDRSADLRNTIYF. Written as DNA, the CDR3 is TGTGCCAGCAGCCAAGATCGGTCAGCCGATTTGAGGAACACCATATATTTT.

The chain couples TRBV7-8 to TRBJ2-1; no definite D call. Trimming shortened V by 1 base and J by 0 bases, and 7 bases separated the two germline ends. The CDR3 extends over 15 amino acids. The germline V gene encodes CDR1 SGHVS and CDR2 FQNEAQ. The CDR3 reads CASSLGPSSYNEQFF. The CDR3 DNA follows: TGTGCCAGCAGCTTAGGTCCGAGCTCCTACAATGAGCAGTTCTTC.

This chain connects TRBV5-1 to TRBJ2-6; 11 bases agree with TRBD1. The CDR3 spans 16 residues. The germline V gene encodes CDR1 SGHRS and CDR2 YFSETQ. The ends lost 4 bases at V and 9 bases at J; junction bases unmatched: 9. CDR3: CASSRTGGYRDNVLTF. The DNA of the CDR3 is TGCGCCAGCAGCCGGACAGGGGGCTACAGGGACAACGTCCTGACTTTC.

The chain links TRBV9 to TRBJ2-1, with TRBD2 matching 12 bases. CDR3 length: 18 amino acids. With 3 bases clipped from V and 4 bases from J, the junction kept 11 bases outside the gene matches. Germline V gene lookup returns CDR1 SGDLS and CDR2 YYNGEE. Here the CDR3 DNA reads TGTGCCAGCAGCGGAACAAGAAAGACTAGCGGGGGATACAATGAGCAGTTCTTC. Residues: CASSGTRKTSGGYNEQFF.

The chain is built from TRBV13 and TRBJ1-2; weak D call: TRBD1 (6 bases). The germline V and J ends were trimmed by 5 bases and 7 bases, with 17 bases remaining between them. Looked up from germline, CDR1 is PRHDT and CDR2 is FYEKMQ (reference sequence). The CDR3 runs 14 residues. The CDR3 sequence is CASSPYGRGAGYTF. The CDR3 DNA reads TGTGCCAGCAGCCCATATGGCCGGGGGGCTGGCTACACCTTC.

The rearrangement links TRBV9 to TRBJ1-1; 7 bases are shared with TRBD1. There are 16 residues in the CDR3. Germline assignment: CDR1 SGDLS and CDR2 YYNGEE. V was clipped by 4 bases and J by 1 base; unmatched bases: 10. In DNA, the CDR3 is TGTGCCAGCAGCCTATTCGACAGGGACCCGAACACTGAAGCTTTCTTT. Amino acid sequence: CASSLFDRDPNTEAFF. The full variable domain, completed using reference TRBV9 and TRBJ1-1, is DSGVTQTPKHLITATGQRVTLRCSPRSGDLSVYWYQQSLDQGLQFLIQYYNGEERAKGNILERFSAQQFPDLHSELNLSSLELGDSALYFCASSLFDRDPNTEAFFGQGTRLTVV.

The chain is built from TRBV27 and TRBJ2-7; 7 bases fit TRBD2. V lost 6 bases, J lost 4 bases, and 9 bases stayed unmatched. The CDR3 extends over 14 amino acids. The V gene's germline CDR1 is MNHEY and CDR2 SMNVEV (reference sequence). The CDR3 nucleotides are TGTGCCAGCAGCAGTGAACTAGCGCGGTACGAGCAGTACTTC. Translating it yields CASSSELARYEQYF.

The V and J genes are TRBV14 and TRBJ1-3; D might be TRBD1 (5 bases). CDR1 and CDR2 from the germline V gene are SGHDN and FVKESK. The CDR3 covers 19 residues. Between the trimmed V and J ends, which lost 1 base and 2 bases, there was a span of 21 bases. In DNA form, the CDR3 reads TGTGCCAGCAGCCAAGCCCTGGGTTTTGGGGGACTGGCTGGAAACACCATATATTTT. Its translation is CASSQALGFGGLAGNTIYF.

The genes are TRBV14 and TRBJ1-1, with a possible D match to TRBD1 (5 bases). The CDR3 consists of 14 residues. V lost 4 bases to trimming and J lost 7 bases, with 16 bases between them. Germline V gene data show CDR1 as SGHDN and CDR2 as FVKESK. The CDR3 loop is CASSPRGRGNEAFF. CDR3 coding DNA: TGTGCCAGCAGCCCACGGGGCCGGGGGAATGAAGCTTTCTTT.

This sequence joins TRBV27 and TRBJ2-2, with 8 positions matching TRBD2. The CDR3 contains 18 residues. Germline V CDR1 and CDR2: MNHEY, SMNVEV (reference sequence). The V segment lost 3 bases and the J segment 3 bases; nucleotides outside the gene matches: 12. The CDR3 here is CASSFRTAGVGYTGELFF. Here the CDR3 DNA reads TGTGCCAGCAGTTTCCGAACAGCGGGAGTGGGGTACACCGGGGAGCTGTTTTTT.

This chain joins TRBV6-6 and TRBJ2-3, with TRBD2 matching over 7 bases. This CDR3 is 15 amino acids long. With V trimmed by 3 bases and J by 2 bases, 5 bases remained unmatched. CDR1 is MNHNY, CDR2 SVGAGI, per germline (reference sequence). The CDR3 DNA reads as TGTGCCAGCAGTTATGGCGGGGGAGACACAGATACGCAGTATTTT. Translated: CASSYGGGDTDTQYF.

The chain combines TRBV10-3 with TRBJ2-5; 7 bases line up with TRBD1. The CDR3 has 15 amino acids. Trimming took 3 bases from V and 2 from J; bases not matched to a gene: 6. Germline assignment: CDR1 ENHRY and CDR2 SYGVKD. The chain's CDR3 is CAISDIVQGQETQYF. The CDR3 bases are TGTGCCATCAGTGATATCGTACAGGGGCAAGAGACCCAGTACTTC.

The CDR3 region has the DNA TGTGCCAGCCCCCAGGGAACCCAGAACCACTACACCTTC. Its protein product is CASPQGTQNHYTF. The chain links TRBV21-1 to TRBJ1-2; TRBD1 is the table's D call, not checked against the DNA. TRBV21-1 is annotated as a pseudogene. CDR3 size: 13 residues.

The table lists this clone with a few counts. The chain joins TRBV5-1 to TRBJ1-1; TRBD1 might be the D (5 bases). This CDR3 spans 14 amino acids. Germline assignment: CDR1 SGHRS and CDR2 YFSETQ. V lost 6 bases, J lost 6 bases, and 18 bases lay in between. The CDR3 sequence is CASNLGGAAPEAFF. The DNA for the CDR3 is TGCGCCAGCAATCTCGGAGGGGCGGCCCCTGAAGCTTTCTTT.

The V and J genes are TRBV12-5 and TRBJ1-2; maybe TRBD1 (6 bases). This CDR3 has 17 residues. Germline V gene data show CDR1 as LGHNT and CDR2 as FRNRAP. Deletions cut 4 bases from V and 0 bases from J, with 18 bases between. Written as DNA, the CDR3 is TGTGCTAGTGGTTACCCGCCCTGGACAGCTACTAACTATGGCTACACCTTC. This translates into CASGYPPWTATNYGYTF.

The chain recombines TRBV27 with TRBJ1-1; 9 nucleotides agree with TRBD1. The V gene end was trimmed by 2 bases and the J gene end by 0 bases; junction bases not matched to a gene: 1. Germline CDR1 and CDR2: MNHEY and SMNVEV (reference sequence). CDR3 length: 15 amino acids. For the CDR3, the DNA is TGTGCCAGCAGTTTAAGGACAGGGGTGAACACTGAAGCTTTCTTT. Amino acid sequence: CASSLRTGVNTEAFF.

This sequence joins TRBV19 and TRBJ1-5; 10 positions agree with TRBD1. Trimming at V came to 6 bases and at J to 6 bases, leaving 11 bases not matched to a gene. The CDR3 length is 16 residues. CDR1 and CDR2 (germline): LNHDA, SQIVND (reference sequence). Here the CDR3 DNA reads TGTGCCAGTAGGGACCTCCGGGACAGGGGCGGTCAGCCCCAGCATTTT. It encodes CASRDLRDRGGQPQHF.

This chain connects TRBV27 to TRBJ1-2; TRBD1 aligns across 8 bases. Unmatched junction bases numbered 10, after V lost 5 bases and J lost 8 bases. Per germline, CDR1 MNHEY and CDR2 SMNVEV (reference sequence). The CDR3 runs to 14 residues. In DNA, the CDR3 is TGTGCCAGCAGTCCGTCCGGACAGGGAACAGGCTACACCTTC. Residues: CASSPSGQGTGYTF.

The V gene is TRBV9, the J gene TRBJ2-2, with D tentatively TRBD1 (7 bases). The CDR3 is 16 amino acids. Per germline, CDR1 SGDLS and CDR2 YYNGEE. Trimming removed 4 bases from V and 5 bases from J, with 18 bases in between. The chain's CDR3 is CASSPQKGAGTGELFF. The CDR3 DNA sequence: TGTGCCAGCAGCCCCCAAAAGGGGGCGGGAACCGGGGAGCTGTTTTTT.

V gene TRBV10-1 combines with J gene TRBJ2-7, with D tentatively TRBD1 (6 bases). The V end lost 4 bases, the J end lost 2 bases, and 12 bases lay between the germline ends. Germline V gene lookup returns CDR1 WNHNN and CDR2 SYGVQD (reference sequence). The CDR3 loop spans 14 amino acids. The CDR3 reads CASSVTGTPYEQYF. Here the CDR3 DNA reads TGCGCCAGCAGTGTAACAGGGACGCCCTACGAGCAGTACTTC.

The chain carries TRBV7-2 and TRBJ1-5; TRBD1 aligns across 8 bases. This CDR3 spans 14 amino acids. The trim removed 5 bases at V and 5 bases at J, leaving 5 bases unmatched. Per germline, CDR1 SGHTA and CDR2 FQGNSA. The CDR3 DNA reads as TGTGCCAGCAGCCCGGACAGGGAGTATCAGCCCCAGCATTTT. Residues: CASSPDREYQPQHF.